The clone carrying this T cell receptor beta chain showed up many times. Each CDR3 protein gets one entry after TCRdb re-called the 5' RACE reads with MiXCR. The sample lists 350,000 to 500,000 distinct CDR3 sequences; around 18% were seen once. This sample was included in a study of identical twins. The germline gives CDR1 DFQATT, CDR2 SNEGSKA (reference sequence). The CDR3 loop spans 12 amino acids. Trimming took off 3 bases at V and 8 bases at J, with 13 bases between the two ends. The chain has TRBV20-1 and TRBJ1-2; D unresolved. The sequence was collected from a man aged 50 or older in good health. Sequencing was performed on naive T cells sorted from blood. The CDR3 nucleotides read TGCAGTGCTAGGGGTGATCCGGTGGGCTACACCTTC. Translation: CSARGDPVGYTF.